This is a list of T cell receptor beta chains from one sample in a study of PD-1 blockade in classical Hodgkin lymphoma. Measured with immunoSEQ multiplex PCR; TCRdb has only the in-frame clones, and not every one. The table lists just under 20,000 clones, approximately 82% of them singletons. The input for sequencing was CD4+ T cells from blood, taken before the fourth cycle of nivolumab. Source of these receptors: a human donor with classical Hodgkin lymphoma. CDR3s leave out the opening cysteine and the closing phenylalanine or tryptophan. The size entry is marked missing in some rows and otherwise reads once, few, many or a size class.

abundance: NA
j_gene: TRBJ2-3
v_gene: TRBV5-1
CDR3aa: ASSALAGDTDTQY

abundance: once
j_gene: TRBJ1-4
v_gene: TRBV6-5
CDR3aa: ASSYSFQSKAEKLF

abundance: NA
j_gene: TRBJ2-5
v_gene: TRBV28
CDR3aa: ASSQPPGTQY

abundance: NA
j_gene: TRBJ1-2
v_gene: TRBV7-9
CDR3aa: ASAYGTGGYT

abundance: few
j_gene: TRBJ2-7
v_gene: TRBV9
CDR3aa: ASSPRLGGEQY

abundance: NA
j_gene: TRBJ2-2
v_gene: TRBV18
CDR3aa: ASSPSSGELF

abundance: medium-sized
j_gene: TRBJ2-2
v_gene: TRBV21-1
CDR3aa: ASSKVGKLSANTGELF

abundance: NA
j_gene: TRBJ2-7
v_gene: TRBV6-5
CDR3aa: ASSYSDRGPYEQY

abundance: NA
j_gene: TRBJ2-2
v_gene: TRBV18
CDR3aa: ASSPLAGGVTGELF

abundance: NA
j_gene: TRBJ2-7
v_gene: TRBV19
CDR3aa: ASSRAGTYEQY

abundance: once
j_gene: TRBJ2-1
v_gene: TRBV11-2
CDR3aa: ASSLDPQPYNEQF

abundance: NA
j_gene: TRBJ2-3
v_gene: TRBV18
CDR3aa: ASSPGRIDTQY

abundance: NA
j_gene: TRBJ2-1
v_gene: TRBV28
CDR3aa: ASSLGGSGSYNEQF

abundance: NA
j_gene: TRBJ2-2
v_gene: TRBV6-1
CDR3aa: ASRQRGGTGELF

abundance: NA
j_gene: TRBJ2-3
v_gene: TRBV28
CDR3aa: ASSGRDRDTDTQY

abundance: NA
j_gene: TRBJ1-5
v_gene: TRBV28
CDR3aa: ASSLSIGAGQPQH

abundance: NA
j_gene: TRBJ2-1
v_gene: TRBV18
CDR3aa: ASSQNPFSSGVYNEQF

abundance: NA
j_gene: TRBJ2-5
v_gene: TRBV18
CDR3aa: ASSMGQRQETQY

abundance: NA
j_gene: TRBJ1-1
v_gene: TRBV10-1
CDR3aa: ASSVQLNTEAF

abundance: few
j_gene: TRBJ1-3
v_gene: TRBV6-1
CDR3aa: ASSPEGNTIY

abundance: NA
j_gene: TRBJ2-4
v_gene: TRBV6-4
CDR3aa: ASSDHRVKNIQY

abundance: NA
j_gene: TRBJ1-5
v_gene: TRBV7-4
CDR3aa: ASSSPSRPGRAPIPHQPQH

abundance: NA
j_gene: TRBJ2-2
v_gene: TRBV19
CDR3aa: ASSIVLAANTGELF

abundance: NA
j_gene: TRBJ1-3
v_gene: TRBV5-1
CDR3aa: ASRVSSGNTIY

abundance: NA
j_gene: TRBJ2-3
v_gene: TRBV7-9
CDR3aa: ASSLGKGVGTDTQY

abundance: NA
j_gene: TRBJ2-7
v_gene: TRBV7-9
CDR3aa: ASSPRTGTGPYEQY

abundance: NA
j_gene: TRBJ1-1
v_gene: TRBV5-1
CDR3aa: ASSLDVISTEAF